This T cell receptor (beta chain) was observed in a study of beta chain features in type 1 diabetes (dated by TCRdb to between 2018 and 2020). A note on the overall study: Patients and healthy donors did not differ in mean age, gender distribution, total cell number or subset yield. A total of about 100 million sorted cells were examined across all samples, and RNA yield correlated strongly with the number of cells per subset. The study compared TCRB repertoires of sorted circulating CD4+ T cell subsets between recently diagnosed type 1 diabetes patients and matched healthy donors. Regulatory and stem cell-like memory subsets were isolated from only 8 patients and 8 healthy donors, whereas naive and central memory subsets came from all 28 donors. Overall results and qualifications from the work: The naive, central memory and regulatory TCRB repertoires appeared to resemble one another more closely among patients than among healthy donors. Because cDNA was sequenced instead of genomic DNA, activated cells with high expression could be over-represented, although the groups did not differ in activation or CD3 levels. Only small numbers of individuals were included in the HLA sub-analyses, which left unresolved whether HLA type had any influence on TCRB rearrangement. Shorter templates might be favored by PCR, yet because patient and control samples were amplified and corrected together, any such skew would affect both groups equally. At VDJ recombination sites, type 1 diabetes patients had fewer insertions and more deleted nucleotides, which implies abnormalities in thymic rearrangement. A moderate but significant shortening of TCRB CDR3 length was observed in type 1 diabetes patients in all four CD4+ subsets.

The CDR3 has 18 amino acids, counting the end cysteine and phenylalanine. CDR3 DNA is the only sequence kept; it has 54 bases, read in frame from the first base. CDR1 and CDR2 were assigned from the germline V gene as ENHRY and SYGVKD. The V end gives up 5 bases and the J end 0 bases, leaving 10 bases in the junction not matched to a gene. From each donor, a single peripheral blood sample of 95 to 150 mL on average was drawn into heparinised tubes. A BD FACSAria II was used to sort naive, central memory, regulatory and stem cell-like memory CD4+ T cells with a panel that included CD45RO, CCR7, CD25, CD127, CD95 and CD27. A purity above 95% was achieved for all sorted populations. Right away, PBMCs were isolated by Lymphoprep density gradient centrifugation and were stained directly, with no culture step. To minimize batch effects, samples were stained and sorted in pairs, one healthy donor with one patient per experiment.

This clone occurred a few times. Its specific antigen is unknown. Base qualities are not at hand, and no much larger clone is one base apart. The entire amount of isolated RNA was reverse transcribed using the High Capacity cDNA Reverse Transcription Kit, so the sequenced TCRB transcripts were expressed ones. Naive, central memory and regulatory T cell samples underwent deep immunoSEQ sequencing, averaging around 3.9 million total reads per sample. Sorted cells were lysed in RLT buffer, and RNA was extracted using DNase-treated RNeasy Micro or Mini kits according to cell number. To prevent cross-contamination, every cell subset was processed on its own, while patient and healthy donor samples were processed together. The immunoSEQ multiplex PCR was used to amplify TCRB sequences from cDNA, generating 87-bp fragments that spanned the CDR3 region. Amplicons were sequenced on the Illumina HiSeq platform. In the source study's methods: Synthetic template baselines were used to correct PCR bias computationally, reads within Hamming distance 2 were collapsed together, and singletons that could not be merged were discarded. Reads were aligned to IMGT to assign V, D and J genes, CDR3 length, and insertions or deletions at six rearrangement sites. Within each subset, clonotype counts were normalized to sorted cell number, after which true diversity and Gini coefficients were computed with the tcR R package. The overlap coefficient, calculated on TCRB nucleotide sequences, was used to measure repertoire sharing. Out-of-frame TCRB sequences from naive cells were analyzed as a proxy for the pre-selection repertoire. The table comes from immuneACCESS by way of TCRdb, which keeps in-frame sequences with V and J called. Part of the clones is missing from these tables; in studies checked, under half for an unresolved V gene and the rest for unknown reasons. That table is the source of V, J and clone size, and D and trimming were worked out from the DNA. This sample has fewer than 650,000 clones in its table, and about 14% of those were observed once. The ten top clones hold 0.093% of the sample.

The sequencing input was naive CD4+ T cells from blood. Taken with the paper, the label for cell subset or site translates to: true naive CD4+ T cells. Here the chain combines TRBV10-3 and TRBJ2-1, and 10 junctional nucleotides match TRBD2. This TCR came from a man younger than 30 in good health. The DNA reads TGTGCCATCAGTCGAGCGGGGGGGTCCCTTAGCTCCTACAATGAGCAGTTCTTC. Its translation reads: CAISRAGGSLSSYNEQFF.